Sequencing of this TCR beta chain was carried out in a study of T cells in Graves' hyperthyroidism and ophthalmopathy. RNA transcripts provided the source from which TCR beta CDR3 regions were amplified. First-round RT-PCR of the TCR CDR3 relied on the HTBI primer set. One entry per CDR3 protein results from TCRdb running MiXCR on the multiplex PCR reads. This table holds some 760,000 distinct CDR3 sequences, around 15% found once. This clonotype occurred many times. The origin of this receptor is a woman between 18 and 29 years old with Graves' hyperthyroidism. The sample consisted of blood.

The CDR3 is CASSAPAETQYF. DNA for the CDR3: TGTGCCAGCAGCGCCCCTGCGGAGACCCAGTACTTC. The chain joins TRBV7-9 to TRBJ2-5; the D is unclear. V gave up 5 bases and J gave up 5 bases, with 9 bases separating them. CDR1 is SEHNR and CDR2 is FQNEAQ in the germline V gene (reference sequence). The CDR3 covers 12 residues. The whole variable domain, filled in from reference TRBV7-9 and TRBJ2-5, reads DTGVSQNPRHKITKRGQNVTFRCDPISEHNRLYWYRQTLGQGPEFLTYFQNEAQLEKSRLLSDRFSAERPKGSFSTLEIQRTEQGDSAMYLCASSAPAETQYFGPGTRLLVL.